These T cell receptor beta chains were read from a single sample in a study of T cell repertoires in cytomegalovirus infection. Their antigens are not known. TCRdb re-called the reads with MiXCR, one entry per CDR3 protein. The sample consists of over 250,000 distinct CDR3 sequences, approximately 22% of them appearing once. The specimen comprised cultured PBMCs, sampled from culture after CMV antigen stimulation. These receptor sequences come from a human donor in good health (CMV status not recorded). Some clones in this sample may be carry-over from other donors' samples. CDR3s include the opening cysteine and the closing phenylalanine or tryptophan. The order of the fields is D gene, V gene, J gene, CDR3 length, clone size, CDR3 protein, CDR3 DNA. D genes are given only for firm matches. A row's size may be missing; if present it is once, few, many or a size class.

-,TRBV11-2,TRBJ1-1,15,-,CASSARGYPNTEAFF,TGTGCCAGCAGCGCCCGGGGTTATCCGAACACTGAAGCTTTCTTT
TRBD1,TRBV12-3/TRBV12-4,TRBJ1-5,15,-,CASTAGTGGGQPQHF,TGTGCCAGCACCGCCGGGACAGGGGGCGGTCAGCCCCAGCATTTT
-,TRBV27,TRBJ2-3,13,few,CASRFGSTDTQYF,TGTGCCAGCCGCTTCGGAAGCACAGATACGCAGTATTTT
-,TRBV3-1,TRBJ2-7,14,few,CASSQATGVYEQYF,TGTGCCAGCAGCCAGGCCACGGGTGTCTACGAGCAGTACTTC
-,TRBV24-1,TRBJ2-3,15,few,CATSDPGRSTDTQYF,TGTGCCACCAGTGACCCCGGGCGTAGTACAGATACGCAGTATTTT
TRBD2,TRBV28,TRBJ2-2,19,many,CASSLFRVWREDPTGELFF,TGTGCCAGCAGTTTATTTCGGGTGTGGCGGGAGGACCCCACCGGGGAGCTGTTTTTT
TRBD2,TRBV5-6,TRBJ2-7,13,once,CASGSGWTDEQYF,TGTGCCAGCGGTAGCGGGTGGACGGATGAGCAGTACTTC
TRBD2,TRBV7-9,TRBJ2-3,16,many,CASTKFRGLDTDTQYF,TGTGCCAGCACCAAGTTCCGGGGACTAGACACAGATACGCAGTATTTT
-,TRBV6-6,TRBJ1-5,14,-,CASSYGQGDQPQHF,TGTGCCAGCAGTTACGGGCAGGGAGACCAGCCCCAGCATTTT
-,TRBV27,TRBJ2-7,16,-,CASRAPYRAEGYEQYF,TGTGCCAGCAGAGCCCCGTACAGGGCAGAAGGCTACGAGCAGTACTTC
-,TRBV7-8,TRBJ2-7,14,many,CASSPRPESYEQYF,TGTGCCAGCAGCCCTCGGCCCGAGTCCTACGAGCAGTACTTC
TRBD1,TRBV12-3/TRBV12-4,TRBJ2-3,13,-,CASTPTGVDTQYF,TGTGCCAGCACCCCGACAGGGGTAGATACGCAGTATTTT
TRBD1,TRBV9,TRBJ1-1,14,-,CASSVRQGGTEAFF,TGTGCCAGCAGCGTTCGACAGGGCGGAACTGAAGCTTTCTTT
TRBD1,TRBV7-2,TRBJ1-1,15,many,CASSLAPQGGTEAFF,TGTGCCAGCAGCTTAGCGCCCCAGGGGGGGACTGAAGCTTTCTTT
-,TRBV6-2/TRBV6-3,TRBJ2-1,16,-,CASSSQTPLGFNEQFF,TGTGCCAGCAGTTCCCAGACCCCGCTTGGGTTCAATGAGCAGTTCTTC
TRBD1,TRBV7-9,TRBJ2-5,17,-,CASSLETGGAGQETQYF,TGTGCCAGCAGCTTGGAAACAGGGGGCGCAGGGCAAGAGACCCAGTACTTC
TRBD2,TRBV18,TRBJ2-3,16,-,CASSPPSSGFTDTQYF,TGTGCCAGCTCACCACCCTCTAGCGGGTTTACAGATACGCAGTATTTT
-,TRBV7-2,TRBJ2-3,13,-,CASSPDGWDTQYF,TGTGCCAGCAGTCCTGACGGCTGGGATACGCAGTATTTT
TRBD1,TRBV7-2,TRBJ1-2,15,many,CASRQGLTPDYGYTF,TGTGCCAGCAGACAGGGGCTCACCCCCGACTATGGCTACACCTTC
-,TRBV18,TRBJ1-2,13,many,CASSPSRDHGYTF,TGTGCCAGCTCACCATCTAGGGACCACGGCTACACCTTC
-,TRBV19,TRBJ1-4,15,many,CASSDGQGRNEKLFF,TGTGCCAGTAGTGACGGGCAGGGGCGAAATGAAAAACTGTTTTTT
-,TRBV19,TRBJ2-1,15,-,CASKTYSSSYNEQFF,TGTGCCAGTAAAACCTACTCGAGCTCCTACAATGAGCAGTTCTTC
-,TRBV30,TRBJ2-2,11,-,CAWSVLGELFF,TGTGCCTGGAGTGTACTCGGGGAGCTGTTTTTT
-,TRBV7-8,TRBJ2-1,12,many,CASSLGARSPFF,TGTGCCAGCAGCTTAGGGGCTCGGTCTCCGTTCTTC
-,TRBV28,TRBJ2-2,14,-,CATSSGLNTGELFF,TGTGCCACCTCGAGTGGCCTGAACACCGGGGAGCTGTTTTTT